The next 10 T cell receptor beta chains were all read from a single sample in a study of blood T cell repertoires in COVID-19 (dated by TCRdb to the early 2020s). Libraries came from the immunoSEQ multiplex PCR assay. In its TCRdb copy, this immuneACCESS table keeps in-frame sequences only and misses some clones. Where compared with another copy, unresolved V genes explain less than half of these, and the others have no known cause. The sample contains about 250,000 clones, about nine tenths of them found a single time. Of the sample, 1.5% to 2% falls within the top ten clones. Sequenced: peripheral blood. The receptors shown here come from an older woman who had recovered from COVID-19.

The chain recombines TRBV7-2 with TRBJ2-3; TRBD2 aligns across 7 bases. Germline CDR1 and CDR2: SGHTA and FQGNSA. This CDR3 spans 15 amino acids. Trimming took 5 bases from V and 1 from J; bases not matched to a gene: 6. Written as DNA, the CDR3 is TGTGCCAGCAGCCGCCAGGCGGGGGGCACAGATACGCAGTATTTT. It codes for CASSRQAGGTDTQYF. Full variable domain (remainder filled in from reference TRBV7-2 and TRBJ2-3): GAGVSQSPSNKVTEKGKDVELRCDPISGHTALYWYRQSLGQGLEFLIYFQGNSAPDKSGLPSDRFSAERTGGSVSTLTIQRTQQEDSAVYLCASSRQAGGTDTQYFGPGTRLTVL.

V usage is TRBV9 and J usage is TRBJ2-1; 9 nucleotides line up with TRBD2. CDR3 length: 16 amino acids. Germline lookup yields CDR1 SGDLS and CDR2 YYNGEE. With V trimmed by 0 bases and J by 6 bases, 7 bases remained unmatched. The CDR3 coding sequence is TGTGCCAGCAGCGTAGAATCTGGCGGGGGGGCCAATGAGCAGTTCTTC. The encoded protein is CASSVESGGGANEQFF.

About this clone itself: Other DNA variants within this sample encode the same CDR3. The V and J genes are TRBV7-2 and TRBJ1-1, with 8 nucleotides matching TRBD1. The CDR3 sequence is 14 residues long. V trimming: 3 bases; J trimming: 0 bases; junction bases outside the gene matches: 0. Germline V gene lookup returns CDR1 SGHTA and CDR2 FQGNSA. The CDR3 DNA is TGTGCCAGCAGCTTGGACAGGGTGAACACTGAAGCTTTCTTT. This sequence encodes CASSLDRVNTEAFF. Looking up the rest from reference TRBV7-2 and TRBJ1-1 gives the full variable domain: GAGVSQSPSNKVTEKGKDVELRCDPISGHTALYWYRQSLGQGLEFLIYFQGNSAPDKSGLPSDRFSAERTGGSVSTLTIQRTQQEDSAVYLCASSLDRVNTEAFFGQGTRLTVV.

V is TRBV9 and J is TRBJ2-7; 9 nucleotides match TRBD1. In germline, CDR1 is SGDLS, CDR2 YYNGEE. CDR3 length: 14 residues. V was pared by 3 bases and J by 3 bases, with 4 bases of the junction left unmatched. DNA for the CDR3: TGTGCCAGCAGCGCGACAGGGGGGAACTACGAGCAGTACTTC. As protein: CASSATGGNYEQYF.

The J gene is TRBJ1-6, the V gene TRBV18; 9 nucleotides align to TRBD1. Germline CDR1 is KGHSH and CDR2 is LQKENI. This CDR3 contains 15 residues. After removal of 1 base from V and 5 bases from J, the junction contained 0 bases not matched to a gene. CDR3 residues: CASSPRQGDNSPLHF. The DNA for the CDR3 is TGTGCCAGCTCACCACGACAGGGGGATAATTCACCCCTCCACTTT.

V is TRBV28 and J is TRBJ1-1; D is uncertain. Trimming removed 4 bases from V and 4 bases from J, with 10 bases in between. This CDR3 comprises 13 residues. Germline V gene lookup returns CDR1 MDHEN and CDR2 SYDVKM. The CDR3 DNA is TGTGCCAGCAGTTCCCCGACAAGCACTGAAGCTTTCTTT. Its translation: CASSSPTSTEAFF.

The CDR3 DNA reads as TGTGCCAGCAGTTTATTTCGGGGGTCAGATACTGAAGCTTTCTTT. Residues: CASSLFRGSDTEAFF. The V call is TRBV28, the J call TRBJ1-1, with a possible D match to TRBD1 (5 bases). The CDR3 length is 15 residues. V dropped 1 base and J dropped 5 bases, with 14 bases sitting between them. Germline V gives CDR1 MDHEN, CDR2 SYDVKM.

Only one count was recorded for this clone. The chain links TRBV29-1 to TRBJ1-2; 7 nucleotides align to TRBD1. The CDR3 is made up of 13 amino acids. Trimming cost V 3 bases and J 7 bases; bases outside gene matches: 8. Per the germline V gene, CDR1 is SQVTM and CDR2 is ANQGSEA. CDR3 residues: CSVESGQGGGYTF. The CDR3 coding sequence is TGCAGCGTTGAGTCGGGGCAGGGGGGTGGCTACACCTTC.

This rearrangement joins TRBV7-3 to TRBJ2-2, with no clear D. Germline V gene sequence: CDR1 SGHTA, CDR2 FQGTGA. V lost 3 bases, J lost 9 bases, and 14 bases lay in between. This CDR3 comprises 14 residues. The CDR3 loop is CASSLLESRRELFF. The DNA of the CDR3 is TGTGCCAGCAGCTTGTTGGAGAGCCGAAGGGAGCTGTTTTTT.

The chain employs TRBV9 and TRBJ1-2; D unresolved. CDR1 is SGDLS and CDR2 is YYNGEE in the germline V gene. This CDR3 has 12 residues. V was clipped by 2 bases and J by 3 bases, with 5 bases between them. The CDR3 loop reads CASSVGDYGYTF. DNA for the CDR3: TGTGCCAGCAGCGTCGGGGACTATGGCTACACCTTC.